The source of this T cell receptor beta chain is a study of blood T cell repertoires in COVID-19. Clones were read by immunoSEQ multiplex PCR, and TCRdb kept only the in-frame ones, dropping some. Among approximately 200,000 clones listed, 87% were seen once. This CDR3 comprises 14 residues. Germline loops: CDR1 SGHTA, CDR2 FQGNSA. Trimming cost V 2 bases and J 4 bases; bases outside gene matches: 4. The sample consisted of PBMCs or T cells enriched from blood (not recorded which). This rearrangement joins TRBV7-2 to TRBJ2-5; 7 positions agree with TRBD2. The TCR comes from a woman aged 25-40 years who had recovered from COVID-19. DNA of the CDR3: TGTGCCAGCAGCTTATCCCCTAGCGGAGAGACCCAGTACTTC. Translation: CASSLSPSGETQYF.